A single sample is the source of the 20 T cell receptor beta chains below, sequenced in a study of CXCR3-negative and CXCR3-positive naive CD8 T cells. Researchers prepared the TRB cDNA libraries using 5' RACE with UMI labels. After re-calling the 5' RACE reads, TCRdb lists one entry per CDR3 protein, DNA absent. Its listing shows 8,000 to 10,000 distinct CDR3 sequences. Sequenced: naive CXCR3- CD8+ T cells from blood. The subset was: CD45RO-CCR7+CD27+CD95- naive CD8+ T cells lacking CXCR3 (TNR3-). The receptor source for this set is a human donor in good health. Some clones in this sample may be carry-over from other donors' samples.

This sequence joins TRBV7-9 and TRBJ1-2. The germline V gene has CDR1 SEHNR and CDR2 FQNEAQ (reference sequence). This CDR3 comprises 14 residues. CDR3 residues: CASSPLGDTDGYTF. The whole variable domain, remainder taken from reference TRBV7-9 and TRBJ1-2, is DTGVSQNPRHKITKRGQNVTFRCDPISEHNRLYWYRQTLGQGPEFLTYFQNEAQLEKSRLLSDRFSAERPKGSFSTLEIQRTEQGDSAMYLCASSPLGDTDGYTFGSGTRLTVV.

This rearrangement joins TRBV21-1 to TRBJ2-5; TCRdb proposes TRBD2, but this gene call is untestable without DNA. TRBV21-1 is noted as a pseudogene. CDR3 length: 13 residues. The CDR3 here is CASKWEYEETQYF.

The genes are TRBV5-6 and TRBJ2-1; TCRdb names TRBD2, which stays unverified in the absence of DNA. This CDR3 is 16 amino acids long. Germline V gene lookup returns CDR1 SGHDT and CDR2 YYEEEE. The CDR3 is CASSLEREAVYNEQFF. Full variable domain (remainder filled in from reference TRBV5-6 and TRBJ2-1): DAGVTQSPTHLIKTRGQQVTLRCSPKSGHDTVSWYQQALGQGPQFIFQYYEEEERQRGNFPDRFSGHQFPNYSSELNVNALLLGDSALYLCASSLEREAVYNEQFFGPGTRLTVL.

The chain recombines TRBV7-8 with TRBJ1-2; the D gene TCRdb calls, TRBD1, cannot be checked with no DNA. The CDR3 contains 14 residues. Germline CDR1 SGHVS, CDR2 FQNEAQ. The CDR3: CASSLTGSNYGYTF.

The chain joins TRBV14 to TRBJ1-3; the TCRdb call, TRBD1, lacks DNA for checking. The CDR3 has 14 amino acids. Germline V CDR1 and CDR2: SGHDN, FVKESK. The CDR3 here is CASSPDRGGNTIYF.

The gene calls are TRBV6-2 or TRBV6-3 and TRBJ2-7. Germline V gene sequence: CDR1 MNHEY, CDR2 SVGEGT. The CDR3 has 13 residues. Here the CDR3 reads CASSDPLSPEQYF.

This clonotype is classed as medium-sized by frequency. The J gene is TRBJ2-1, the V gene TRBV20-1; TCRdb gives TRBD1 as the D gene, but with no DNA this cannot be confirmed. This CDR3 comprises 12 residues. From germline, CDR1 is DFQATT and CDR2 SNEGSKA (reference sequence). CDR3 amino acids: CSVMTGGNEQFF.

Its frequency marks this clonotype as medium-sized. The J gene is TRBJ1-1, the V gene TRBV9; there is no DNA to check the TCRdb D call of TRBD1. The germline V gene encodes CDR1 SGDLS and CDR2 YYNGEE. The CDR3 contains 16 residues. The CDR3 protein is CASSVGRTGRDTEAFF.

The rearrangement uses TRBV20-1 and TRBJ2-1. The CDR3 loop spans 16 amino acids. The germline V gene has CDR1 DFQATT and CDR2 SNEGSKA (reference sequence). The CDR3 loop reads CSARNTAKAPHNEQFF.

This sequence joins TRBV29-1 and TRBJ1-2. This CDR3 contains 14 residues. Germline loops: CDR1 SQVTM, CDR2 ANQGSEA. The CDR3 here is CSVLPDSPLYGYTF.

This clonotype counts as medium-sized by frequency. The rearrangement uses TRBV28 and TRBJ2-7; TCRdb's D call of TRBD1 is untestable without DNA. This CDR3 region has 15 residues. Germline assignment: CDR1 MDHEN and CDR2 SYDVKM. CDR3 protein: CASSVDRGASYEQYF.

Measured by frequency, this clonotype is medium-sized. The V call is TRBV5-6, the J call TRBJ2-2; there is no DNA to check the TCRdb D call of TRBD2. Looked up from germline, CDR1 is SGHDT and CDR2 is YYEEEE. The length of the CDR3 is 15 residues. The CDR3 is CASSSVAGGAGELFF.

In terms of frequency, this clonotype is medium-sized. This chain joins TRBV12-3 or TRBV12-4 and TRBJ1-2; TCRdb returns TRBD1, unconfirmable since there is no DNA. This CDR3 comprises 13 residues. The CDR3 is CASTSGTGYGYTF.

The chain has TRBV29-1 and TRBJ2-1; absent DNA, TCRdb's TRBD2 call cannot be checked. CDR1 and CDR2 from the germline V gene are SQVTM and ANQGSEA. The CDR3 loop spans 19 amino acids. The CDR3: CSVEGPPLPSGRSYNEQFF.

The rearrangement joins TRBV20-1 to TRBJ2-7; TCRdb selects TRBD1, and the lack of DNA leaves this call unchecked. This CDR3 has 14 amino acids. Germline CDR1 reads DFQATT; CDR2 reads SNEGSKA (reference sequence). The CDR3: CSARPVGHPYEQYF.

In terms of frequency, this clonotype is medium-sized (0.01 to 0.1%). The chain uses TRBV7-8 and TRBJ2-1; no DNA is available, so the TRBD2 call from TCRdb remains unchecked. The CDR3 has 12 amino acids. The germline CDR1 and CDR2 sequences are SGHVS and FQNEAQ. CDR3 amino acids: CASRPSPGEQFF.

The CDR3 sequence: CSASLSQTVSNQPQHF. This chain joins TRBV20-1 and TRBJ1-5. The CDR3 is made up of 16 amino acids. Germline loops: CDR1 DFQATT, CDR2 SNEGSKA (reference sequence).

V gene TRBV12-3 or TRBV12-4 combines with J gene TRBJ1-1. The CDR3 extends over 13 amino acids. The CDR3 here is CASRNEQNTEAFF.

V is TRBV10-3 and J is TRBJ2-1; lacking DNA, the TRBD1 call made by TCRdb goes unchecked. CDR1 is ENHRY, CDR2 SYGVKD, per germline. This CDR3 region has 13 residues. CDR3 sequence: CAISEGPPNEQFF.

This chain uses TRBV5-1 with TRBJ2-1; TCRdb calls TRBD1, which cannot be checked without DNA. This CDR3 is built from 13 residues. The germline gives CDR1 SGHRS, CDR2 YFSETQ. The CDR3 reads CASSLYRENEQFF.